This T cell receptor beta chain was sequenced in a study of T cells in Graves' hyperthyroidism and ophthalmopathy. The CDR3 extends over 17 amino acids. Germline CDR1 reads SNHLY; CDR2 reads FYNNEI. V trimming: 7 bases; J trimming: 6 bases; junction bases outside the gene matches: 12. This clonotype was seen a handful of times. Amplification yielded TCR beta CDR3 regions, with RNA transcripts as the source. Carried out on the TCR CDR3, a first-round RT-PCR used the HTBI primer set. Each CDR3 protein is one row after TCRdb ran MiXCR on the multiplex PCR reads. Of about 600,000 distinct CDR3 sequences detected, roughly 15% appear once; the ten largest clones hold 2.5% to 4%.

The sequence was obtained from a woman aged 40-49 years with Graves' ophthalmopathy. The chain combines TRBV2 with TRBJ2-2; 12 positions match TRBD1. The sample comprised blood. CDR3 bases: TGTGCCAGCACCGATACTCCCGGGACAGGGGGCGCCGGGGAGCTGTTTTTT. Translating gives CASTDTPGTGGAGELFF.